This T cell receptor beta chain was identified during a study of blood T cell repertoires in COVID-19. In the study overall: PBMCs, B-cell-depleted T cells, or T cells provided the cDNA or gDNA that made up the material.

This clone was found a few times. This table comes from immunoSEQ multiplex PCR, and its TCRdb copy is limited to in-frame clones, with some not included. The sample lists under 200,000 clones; approximately 91% were seen once. Everyone who took part was roughly 18 to 89 years old, and they came from about 25 US areas. The CDR3 spans 14 residues. The V segment lost 6 bases and the J segment 5 bases; nucleotides outside the gene matches: 10. Germline V gene sequence: CDR1 ENHRY, CDR2 SYGVKD. The sample consisted of PBMCs or T cells enriched from blood (not recorded which). The V gene is TRBV10-3, the J gene TRBJ2-7; 7 bases line up with TRBD1. The source of this sequence is a woman between 18 and 30 years old who had recovered from COVID-19. CDR3: CAIRGDSAGDEQYF. The CDR3 DNA reads as TGTGCCATCAGGGGGGACAGCGCAGGGGACGAGCAGTACTTC.